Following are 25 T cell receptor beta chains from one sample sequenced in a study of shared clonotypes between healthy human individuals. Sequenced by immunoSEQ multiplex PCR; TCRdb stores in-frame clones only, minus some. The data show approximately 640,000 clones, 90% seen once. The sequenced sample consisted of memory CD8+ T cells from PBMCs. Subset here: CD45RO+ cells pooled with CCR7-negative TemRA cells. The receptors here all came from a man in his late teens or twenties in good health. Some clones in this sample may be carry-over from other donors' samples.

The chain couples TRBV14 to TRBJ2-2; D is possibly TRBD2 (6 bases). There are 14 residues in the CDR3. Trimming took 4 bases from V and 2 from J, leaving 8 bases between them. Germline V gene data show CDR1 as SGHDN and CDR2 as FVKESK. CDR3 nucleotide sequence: TGTGCCAGCAGCCCGCGGGGAAACACCGGGGAGCTGTTTTTT. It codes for CASSPRGNTGELFF.

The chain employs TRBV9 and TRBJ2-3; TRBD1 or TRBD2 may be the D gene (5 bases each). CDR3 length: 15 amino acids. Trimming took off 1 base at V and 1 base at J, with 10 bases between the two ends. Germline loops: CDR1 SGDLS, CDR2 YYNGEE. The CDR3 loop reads CASSVWDGGTDTQYF. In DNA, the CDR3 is TGTGCCAGCAGCGTATGGGACGGGGGCACAGATACGCAGTATTTT.

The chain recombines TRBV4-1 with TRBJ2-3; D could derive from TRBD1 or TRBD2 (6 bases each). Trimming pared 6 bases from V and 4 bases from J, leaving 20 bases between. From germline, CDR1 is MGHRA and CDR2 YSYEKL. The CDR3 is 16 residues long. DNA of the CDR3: TGCGCCAGCAGAGCAGGGGTCGGGAGAGCCGCAGATACGCAGTATTTT. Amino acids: CASRAGVGRAADTQYF.

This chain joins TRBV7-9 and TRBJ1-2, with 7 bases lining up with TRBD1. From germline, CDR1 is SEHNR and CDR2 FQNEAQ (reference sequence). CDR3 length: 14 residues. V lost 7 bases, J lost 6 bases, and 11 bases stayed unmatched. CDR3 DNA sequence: TGTGCCAGCACACCTCCTACAGGGGAACATGGCTACACCTTC. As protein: CASTPPTGEHGYTF.

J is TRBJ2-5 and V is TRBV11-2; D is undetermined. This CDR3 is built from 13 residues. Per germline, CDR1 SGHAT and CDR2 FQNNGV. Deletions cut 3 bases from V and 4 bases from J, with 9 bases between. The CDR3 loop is CASSFTARETQYF. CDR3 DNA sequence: TGTGCCAGCAGCTTCACAGCCCGAGAGACCCAGTACTTC.

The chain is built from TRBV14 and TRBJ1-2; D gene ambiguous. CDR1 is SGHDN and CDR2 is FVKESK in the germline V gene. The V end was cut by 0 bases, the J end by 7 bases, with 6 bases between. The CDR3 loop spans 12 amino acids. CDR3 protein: CASSQDWGGYTF. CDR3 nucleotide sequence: TGTGCCAGCAGCCAAGATTGGGGTGGCTACACCTTC.

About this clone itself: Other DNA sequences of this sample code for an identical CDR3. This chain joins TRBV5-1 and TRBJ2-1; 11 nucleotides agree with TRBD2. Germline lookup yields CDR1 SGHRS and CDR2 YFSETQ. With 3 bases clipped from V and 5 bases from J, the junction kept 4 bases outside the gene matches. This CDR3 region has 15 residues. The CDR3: CASSSPGLADNEQFF. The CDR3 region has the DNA TGCGCCAGCAGCTCTCCGGGACTAGCGGACAATGAGCAGTTCTTC.

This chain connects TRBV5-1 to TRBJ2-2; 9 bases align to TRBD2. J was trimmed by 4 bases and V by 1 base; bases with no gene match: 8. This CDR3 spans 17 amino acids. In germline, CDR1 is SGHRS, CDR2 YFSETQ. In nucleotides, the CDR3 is TGCGCCAGCAGCTTGTGGTTAGCGGGAGCGGCCACCGGGGAGCTGTTTTTT. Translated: CASSLWLAGAATGELFF.

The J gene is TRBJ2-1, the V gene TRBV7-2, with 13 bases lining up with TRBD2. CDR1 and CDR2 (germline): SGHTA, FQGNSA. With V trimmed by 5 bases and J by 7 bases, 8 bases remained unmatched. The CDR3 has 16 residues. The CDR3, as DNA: TGTGCCAGCAGCATTGGGACTAGCGGGACGTGGAATGAGCAGTTCTTC. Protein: CASSIGTSGTWNEQFF.

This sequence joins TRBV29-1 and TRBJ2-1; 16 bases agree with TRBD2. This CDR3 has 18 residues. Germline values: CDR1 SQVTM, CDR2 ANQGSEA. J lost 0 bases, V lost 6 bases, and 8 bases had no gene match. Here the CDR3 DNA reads TGCAGCGTACTCGGGACTAGCGGGAGGGCAAGCTCCTACAATGAGCAGTTCTTC. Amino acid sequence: CSVLGTSGRASSYNEQFF.

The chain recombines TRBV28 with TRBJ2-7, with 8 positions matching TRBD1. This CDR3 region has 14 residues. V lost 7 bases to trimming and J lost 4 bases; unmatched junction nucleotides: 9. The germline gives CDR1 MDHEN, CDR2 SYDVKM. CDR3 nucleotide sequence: TGTGCCAGCACCGGGACAGGAAATACATACGAGCAGTACTTC. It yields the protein CASTGTGNTYEQYF.

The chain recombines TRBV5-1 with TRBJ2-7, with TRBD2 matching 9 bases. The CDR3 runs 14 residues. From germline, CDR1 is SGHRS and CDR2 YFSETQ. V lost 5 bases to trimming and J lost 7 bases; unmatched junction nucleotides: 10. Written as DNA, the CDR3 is TGCGCCAGCAGGGATGGCGGGAGGGCCGGGGAGCAGTACTTC. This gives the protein CASRDGGRAGEQYF.

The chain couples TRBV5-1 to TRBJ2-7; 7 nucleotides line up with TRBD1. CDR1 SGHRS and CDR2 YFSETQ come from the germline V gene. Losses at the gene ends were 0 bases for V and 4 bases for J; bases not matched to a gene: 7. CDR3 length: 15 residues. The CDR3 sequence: CASSLDFTQGYEQYF. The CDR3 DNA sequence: TGCGCCAGCAGCTTGGACTTCACACAGGGGTACGAGCAGTACTTC.

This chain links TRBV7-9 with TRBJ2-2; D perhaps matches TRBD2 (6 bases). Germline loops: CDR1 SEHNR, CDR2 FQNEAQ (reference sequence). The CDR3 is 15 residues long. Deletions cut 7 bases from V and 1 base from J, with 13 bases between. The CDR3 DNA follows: TGTGCCAGCATTAGGGATAGCGGGAACACCGGGGAGCTGTTTTTT. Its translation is CASIRDSGNTGELFF. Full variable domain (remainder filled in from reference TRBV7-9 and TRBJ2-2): DTGVSQNPRHKITKRGQNVTFRCDPISEHNRLYWYRQTLGQGPEFLTYFQNEAQLEKSRLLSDRFSAERPKGSFSTLEIQRTEQGDSAMYLCASIRDSGNTGELFFGEGSRLTVL.

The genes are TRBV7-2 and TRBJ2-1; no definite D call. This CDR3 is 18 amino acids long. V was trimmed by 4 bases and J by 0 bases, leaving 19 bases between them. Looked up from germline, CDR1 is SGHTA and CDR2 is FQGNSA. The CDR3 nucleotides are TGTGCCAGCAGCTCCCCCGTTAGGACGCCGAGCTCCTACAATGAGCAGTTCTTC. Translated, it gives CASSSPVRTPSSYNEQFF.

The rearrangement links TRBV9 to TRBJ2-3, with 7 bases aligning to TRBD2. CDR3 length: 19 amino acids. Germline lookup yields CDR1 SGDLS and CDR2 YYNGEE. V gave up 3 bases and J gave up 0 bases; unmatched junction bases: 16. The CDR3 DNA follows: TGTGCCAGCAGCGCTTCCCCTTGGGGGGGAGGGACTAGCACAGATACGCAGTATTTT. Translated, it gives CASSASPWGGGTSTDTQYF.

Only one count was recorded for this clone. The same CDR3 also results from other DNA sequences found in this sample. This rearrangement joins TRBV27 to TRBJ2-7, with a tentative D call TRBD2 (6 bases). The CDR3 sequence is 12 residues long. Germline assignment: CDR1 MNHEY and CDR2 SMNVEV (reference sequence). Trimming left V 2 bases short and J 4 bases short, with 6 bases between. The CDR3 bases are TGTGCCAGCAGTTTAGGAGGGTACGAGCAGTACTTC. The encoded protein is CASSLGGYEQYF.

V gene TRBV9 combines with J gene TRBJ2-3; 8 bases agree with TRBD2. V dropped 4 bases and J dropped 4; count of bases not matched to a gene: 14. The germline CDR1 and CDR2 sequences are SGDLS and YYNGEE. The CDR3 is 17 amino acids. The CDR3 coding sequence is TGTGCCAGCAGCCGTATGGATGGGCTAGCGGGCCCAGATACGCAGTATTTT. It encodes CASSRMDGLAGPDTQYF. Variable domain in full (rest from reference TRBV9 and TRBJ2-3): DSGVTQTPKHLITATGQRVTLRCSPRSGDLSVYWYQQSLDQGLQFLIQYYNGEERAKGNILERFSAQQFPDLHSELNLSSLELGDSALYFCASSRMDGLAGPDTQYFGPGTRLTVL.

CDR3 nucleotides: TGTGCCACCCTGGGACGCTCTGGAAACACCATATATTTT. It encodes CATLGRSGNTIYF. The gene calls are TRBV19 and TRBJ1-3; D might be TRBD1 (5 bases). The germline V gene encodes CDR1 LNHDA and CDR2 SQIVND (reference sequence). The CDR3 contains 13 residues. Between the trimmed V and J ends, which lost 10 bases and 0 bases, there was a span of 10 bases.

DNA for the CDR3: TGTGCCAGCAGCTCGAGGGGGACAGGGAATTTTTACAATGAGCAGTTCTTC. Translated: CASSSRGTGNFYNEQFF. The V call is TRBV13, the J call TRBJ2-1, with 9 bases lining up with TRBD1. The length of the CDR3 is 17 residues. J gave up 4 bases and V 4 bases, and 11 bases lay outside the gene matches. Germline V CDR1 and CDR2: PRHDT, FYEKMQ (reference sequence).

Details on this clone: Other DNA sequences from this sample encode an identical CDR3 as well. CDR3 DNA: TGTGCCAGCAGGGCCGGGGACAGAGGCTACGAGCAGTACTTC. It translates to CASRAGDRGYEQYF. The rearrangement links TRBV28 to TRBJ2-7, with 7 bases fitting TRBD1. The J segment lost 3 bases and the V segment lost 6 bases, leaving 8 bases of the junction unmatched. The CDR3 contains 14 residues. Germline loops: CDR1 MDHEN, CDR2 SYDVKM.

The CDR3 protein is CASSLDGVPTGELFF. The CDR3 nucleotides read TGTGCCAGCAGCTTAGATGGTGTTCCGACCGGGGAGCTGTTTTTT. The chain has TRBV11-3 and TRBJ2-2; D is unresolved. The CDR3 covers 15 residues. Germline CDR1 is SGHNT and CDR2 is YENEEA. V was cut by 0 bases and J by 5 bases, with 10 bases left in between.

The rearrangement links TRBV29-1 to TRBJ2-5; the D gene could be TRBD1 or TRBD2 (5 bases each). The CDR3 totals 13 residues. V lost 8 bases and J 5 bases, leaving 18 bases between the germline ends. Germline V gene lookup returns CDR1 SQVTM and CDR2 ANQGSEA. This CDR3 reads CSYGRGLGETQYF. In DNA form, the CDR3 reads TGCAGCTATGGCCGGGGCCTTGGGGAGACCCAGTACTTC.

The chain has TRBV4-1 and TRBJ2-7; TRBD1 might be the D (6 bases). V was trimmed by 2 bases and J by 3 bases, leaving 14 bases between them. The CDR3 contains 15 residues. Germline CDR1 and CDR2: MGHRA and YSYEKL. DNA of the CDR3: TGCGCCAGCAGCCAAAGCACGGCAGGGGACTACGAGCAGTACTTC. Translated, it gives CASSQSTAGDYEQYF.

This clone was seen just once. The CDR3 here is CAILLNRGCNTQYF. CDR3 DNA sequence: TGTGCCATTCTGTTGAACAGGGGTTGTAATACGCAGTATTTT. The V call is TRBV21-1, the J call TRBJ2-3; whether TRBD1, the table's D call, matches the DNA was not checked. TRBV21-1 is deemed a pseudogene. The CDR3 consists of 14 residues.